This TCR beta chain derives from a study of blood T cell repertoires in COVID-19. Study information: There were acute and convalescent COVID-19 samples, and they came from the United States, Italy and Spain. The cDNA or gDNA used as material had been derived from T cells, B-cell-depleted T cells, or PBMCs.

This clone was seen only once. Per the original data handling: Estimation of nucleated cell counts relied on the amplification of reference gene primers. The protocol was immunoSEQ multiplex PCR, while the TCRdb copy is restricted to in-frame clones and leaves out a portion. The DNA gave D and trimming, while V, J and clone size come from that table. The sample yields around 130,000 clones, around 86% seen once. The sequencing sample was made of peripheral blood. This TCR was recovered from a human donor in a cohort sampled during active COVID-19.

Here the CDR3 DNA reads TGTGCCACCAGTGATTCCCCGTACAGGGAGAGCTCCTACAATGAGCAGTTCTTC. This encodes CATSDSPYRESSYNEQFF. V and J are TRBV24-1 and TRBJ2-1, with D maybe TRBD1 (6 bases). Trimming took off 2 bases at V and 0 bases at J, with 16 bases between the two ends. CDR1 and CDR2 from the germline V gene are KGHDR and SFDVKD. The CDR3 contains 18 residues.